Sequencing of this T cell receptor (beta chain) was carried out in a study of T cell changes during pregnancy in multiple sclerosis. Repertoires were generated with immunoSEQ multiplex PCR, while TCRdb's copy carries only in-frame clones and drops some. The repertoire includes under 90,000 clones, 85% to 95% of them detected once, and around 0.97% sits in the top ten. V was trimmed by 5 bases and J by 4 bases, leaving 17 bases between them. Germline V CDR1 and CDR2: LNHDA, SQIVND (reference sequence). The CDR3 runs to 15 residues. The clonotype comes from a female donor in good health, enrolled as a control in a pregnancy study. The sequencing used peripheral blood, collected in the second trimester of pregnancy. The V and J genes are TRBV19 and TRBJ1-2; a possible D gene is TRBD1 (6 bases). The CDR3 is CASSSTGTGGYGYTF. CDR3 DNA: TGTGCCAGTAGTTCGACAGGAACGGGGGGCTATGGCTACACCTTC.